This T cell receptor beta chain is from a study of cytomegalovirus exposure and HLA in healthy donors (dated by TCRdb to the late 2010s). Regarding the research as a whole: According to an earlier analysis of 587 of the donors, about 179 million T cells yielded roughly 100 million unique TCR beta sequences and approximately 300 Gb of sequence data. An early release covering some 640 HLA-typed donors comprised about 320 gigabases of sequencing data and tens of millions of unique TCR sequences. The genetic ancestry cluster associated with self-reported Caucasian donors included around 76% of the roughly 380 genotyped donors. The study aimed to test whether signatures of past pathogen exposure could be identified by cataloging public T cell receptors. Using immunosequencing, the study profiled T cell repertoires from 550 to 750 subjects and related those repertoires to cytomegalovirus serostatus. A separate validation cohort of more than 100 different subjects was used in addition to the 666-subject first cohort. The study combined high-throughput TCR immunosequencing, statistical association of individual TCRs with disease status, and machine learning to predict cytomegalovirus infection status. A later analysis re-examined previously published TCR beta repertoires from 500 to 700 donors and added high-resolution HLA genotyping to investigate patterns of TCR occurrence. Rather than using new phenotypic data, the later analysis identified candidate immune exposures from TCR beta sequences and from how often those sequences occurred across donors. To decide whether each TCR beta V gene segment behaved as functional or pseudogenic, an earlier analysis of some 600 of the donors relied on high-throughput TCR beta sequencing. Donor age, sex, ethnicity and CMV serostatus were collected together with the repertoire data. In a later genetic analysis, genome-wide SNP genotypes for about 55% of the roughly 700 donors were used, and that subset was treated as a discovery cohort. All discovery cohort repertoires had been generated on a single sequencing platform. HLA typing included class I and class II loci at four-digit resolution. The number of typed donors differed by locus: about 620-630 for A, B, C, DRB1 and DQB1; 500 to 550 for DQA1; 600 to 610 for DPA1; and about 450 for DPB1. About five DR-DQ haplotypes were treated as single units for association and clustering because of strong linkage in the cohort. Across approximately 400 genotyped donors of the cohort, an average of approximately 200,000 unique TCR beta nucleotide sequences per donor were sequenced, and roughly 18% of those sequences were non-productive.

Preparation of the library involved the immunoSEQ multiplex PCR assay. The multiplex PCR relied on a mix of 60 forward primers for TCR Vbeta segments and 13 reverse primers for TCR Jbeta segments. A multiplex PCR assay on genomic DNA amplified the CDR3 region of rearranged TCR beta genes. The Illumina HiSeq System was used to sequence the amplified TCR beta libraries as 87-base-pair reads. The study's own analysis went as follows. A later analysis counted about 80 million unique TCR beta chains across the 650 to 800 repertoires, and some 11 million of these chains were shared by at least two donors. To remove PCR and sequencing errors, raw reads were error-corrected and collapsed into unique sequences using a nearest-neighbor algorithm that merged closely related sequences. To assign V, D and J gene segments, CDR3 sequences were aligned to IMGT reference sequences. Each retained sequence needed at least a six-nucleotide match to both a V gene segment and a J gene segment. A rearrangement counted as productive if the CDR3 had no stop codons and remained in frame with V and J, and every other rearrangement counted as non-productive. Following IMGT convention, CDR3 was defined as the stretch from the second conserved V-encoded cysteine up to the conserved J-encoded phenylalanine. The earlier analysis of about 640 of the donors excluded any sequence lacking an unambiguous match to a single V gene segment. In an earlier analysis of 450 to 700 of the donors, V segments were called functional above 56.7% productive rearrangements and were called segregating when the between-donor standard deviation exceeded 5%. To diagnose cytomegalovirus status from the catalog of TCR beta chain sequences, a statistical classification framework was built. A later analysis assigned V and J genes by comparing TCR nucleotide sequences with IMGT/GENE-DB human TR gene sequences. The TCRdist pipeline was used in a later analysis to assign CDR3 sequences and most-parsimonious VDJ recombination scenarios. In a later analysis, each TCR beta chain was defined by its CDR3 amino acid sequence together with its V-gene family, and reads without a unique V-gene family were excluded. In a later analysis, around 650 highly shared, low-generation-probability nucleotide sequences were removed to address suspected cross-contamination and a sequencing artifact. In a later analysis, a clonal expansion index for each public chain was calculated from normalized within-repertoire ranks of inferred template counts. In a later analysis, generation probabilities were computed with a VDJ recombination model fitted to out-of-frame rearrangements, and the resulting probabilities were checked against IGoR. A later analysis scored TCR-TCR, TCR-HLA and TCR-CMV co-occurrence with hypergeometric tests, applying a repertoire-size bias correction to TCR pairs. In a later analysis, false discovery rates were estimated by permuting HLA or CMV assignments 20 times. In a later analysis, co-occurring TCRs were grouped using DBSCAN, and TCRdist sequence similarity was added for clustering within HLA-allele-positive subsets. Repertoires with fewer than 30,000 or more than 120,000 public chains, plus five repertoires with anomalous nucleotide sharing, were excluded from co-occurrence clustering. The table comes from immuneACCESS by way of TCRdb, which keeps in-frame sequences with V and J called. Part of the clones is missing from these tables; in studies checked, under half for an unresolved V gene and the rest for unknown reasons. Clonal size and the V and J genes are those of that table, whereas D and trimming came from the DNA. A total of some 130,000 clones appear in this sample, about 80% of them only once. The ten largest account for 2.5% to 3.5% of the sample.

In total, approximately 690 healthy bone marrow donors made up the cohort. At the time of sampling, all cohort members were nominally healthy, though unrecorded immune exposures were likely present. The donor tested CMV seronegative, placing the donor among the 350 or so seronegative members of the cohort. A peripheral blood sample was collected from each donor, and TCR beta sequencing was performed on peripheral blood mononuclear cells. The Qiagen DNeasy Blood Extraction Kit was used to extract genomic DNA from the blood cell samples. V ends up 5 bases short and J 7 bases short, with an unmatched junction base count of 6. Reading from cysteine to phenylalanine, the CDR3 counts 14 amino acids. The sequence is cut down to CDR3 DNA, 42 bases in frame from base 1. The germline V gene supplies CDR1 MRHNA and CDR2 SNTAGT. The full study reports these points: Because some donors lacked HLA typing at each locus, the association tests relied only on the typed subset. Because the 87-base-pair reads could not distinguish some IMGT-functional V segments, including TRBV6-2 and TRBV6-3, those segments were excluded. A few of the identified cytomegalovirus-associated TCR beta chains were confirmed in vitro to be specific for cytomegalovirus antigens. Immune exposure information for the cohort was limited to CMV serostatus. At a false discovery rate of 0.05, a later analysis linked some 18,000 TCR beta sequences to specific HLA alleles. The sequencing pipeline was judged likely to have produced a cluster of highly shared sequence variants as a technical artifact. A later analysis found that most CMV-associated TCR beta chains appeared HLA-restricted, with HLA associations seemingly driven largely by CMV exposure. In an earlier analysis of around 600 of the donors, most TCR beta V segments appeared in productive rearrangements about 90% or about 30% of the time, broadly matching IMGT annotations. Most TCR sequences were seen in very few donors, while some public TCRs were found in many individuals. This cohort had only TCR beta chains sequenced, and the lack of alpha or paired-chain data limited which features could be detected. According to a later genetic analysis, donors in an Asian-associated ancestry cluster had fewer N-insertions in productive TCRs than the approximately 710-donor mean. The classifier was reported to diagnose cytomegalovirus status with high specificity and sensitivity in both the original and validation cohorts. The authors suggested that the approach could potentially be extended to other disease states and immunological phenotypes. In a later analysis, several top co-occurrence clusters were reported to appear linked to parvovirus B19, influenza, CMV and Epstein-Barr virus. In a later genetic analysis, a missense DCLRE1C variant was associated with V-gene and J-gene trimming of TCR beta chains, and the association was replicated in an independent cohort. Roughly 17 rarely observed V segments, including chromosome 9 orphons, were excluded from the earlier analysis of approximately 500 of the donors because counts were too low. In a later analysis, the rate of TCR association differed among HLA loci, with DRB1 alleles having the most associated TCRs and HLA-C alleles having the fewest. Assigning TCR associations to individual alleles was difficult when HLA alleles, especially DR and DQ, strongly co-occurred. In the study, around 160 TCR beta chains were listed as associated with cytomegalovirus. Sequencing depth was assumed to be roughly uniform across donors in the presence/absence analyses, though that assumption may not hold. Linkage disequilibrium might explain the correlated functional status among segregating V segments, but an unknown experimental factor could not be excluded. A further reported finding was that TCR beta sequences accurately predicted the HLA-A and HLA-B alleles for most subjects in the first cohort. Compared with equally common non-associated chains, HLA-associated TCR beta chains in a later analysis were more clonally expanded and had lower generation probabilities.

This clone appeared a few times. Its antigen specificity is not known. It has no much larger one-base neighbor in the sample; base qualities were not kept. Sequenced sample: PBMCs. This TCR was sampled from a boy aged 2 to 9 in good health and CMV-seronegative. The V and J segments used are TRBV6-4 and TRBJ1-1, with 11 bases aligning to TRBD1. The CDR3 in this case is CASSRTGGAGEAFF. The sequenced DNA: TGTGCCAGCAGTCGGACAGGGGGCGCGGGTGAAGCTTTCTTT.